Given below is one TCR beta chain in context. The antigen remains undetermined. The data were taken from a study of cytomegalovirus exposure and HLA in healthy donors. Study results and caveats: For TCR beta chains, V- and J-gene trimming was later linked to a missense DCLRE1C variant. At a 0.05 false discovery rate, a later analysis found 18,000 or so TCR beta sequences to be associated with HLA alleles. Sequencing likely generated an artifact that appeared as a cluster of highly shared sequence variants.

With 60 Vbeta and 13 Jbeta primers, the PCR was carried out. The data were produced by immunoSEQ multiplex PCR, yet TCRdb's version contains in-frame clones alone and is incomplete. The data contain about 82,000 clones, around 71% of them seen just once; the ten biggest clones take up 8% to 10%. Germline trimming cut 7 bases from V and 8 bases from J; bases unmatched to any gene: 6. CDR1 and CDR2 from the germline V gene are LNHDA and SQIVND (reference sequence). CDR3 length equals 13 residues. The genes are TRBV19 and TRBJ2-1, with 9 positions matching TRBD2. The sequenced material came from PBMCs. The receptor was derived from a man aged 55 to 69 in good health and CMV-seronegative. The CDR3 reads CASNAGGGYEQFF. The CDR3 DNA follows: TGTGCCAGTAACGCGGGAGGGGGATATGAGCAGTTCTTC.